What follows is one TCR beta chain and its context. Its specificity is not known. This sample was taken from a study of cytomegalovirus exposure and HLA in healthy donors. The PCR employed 60 Vbeta primers together with 13 Jbeta primers. The data were produced by immunoSEQ multiplex PCR, yet TCRdb's version contains in-frame clones alone and is incomplete. The sample holds 75,000 to 95,000 clones, approximately 57% seen once. CDR3 length: 16 residues. Germline-derived CDR1 and CDR2 are SGDLS and YYNGEE. V was clipped by 3 bases and J by 0 bases, with 13 bases between them. The study, taken as a whole, reports: A later analysis reported that several of the most significant clusters appeared to be linked to common viral pathogens, among them Epstein-Barr virus.

Sequenced input: PBMCs. The sequence was obtained from a woman between 25 and 40 years old in good health and CMV-seronegative. The chain joins TRBV9 to TRBJ1-3; D remains ambiguous. CDR3 nucleotide sequence: TGTGCCAGCAGCGCGGACGGGGAGGGCTCTGGAAACACCATATATTTT. Amino acids: CASSADGEGSGNTIYF.